This TCR beta chain was documented in a study of identifying expanded T cells in peripheral blood. This clone was seen just once. Its antigen remains unknown. Additional DNA sequences in this sample encode the identical CDR3. Overall study findings and caveats: Differentially abundant clones: about 1.2 between replicates, roughly 16 at around 2 weeks, under 25 at four.

The assay was immunoSEQ multiplex PCR, and TCRdb's table has in-frame clones only and misses some. The table records roughly 96,000 clones, around 90% of them present only once. Healthy donors had no documented immune events, such as infections, while sampled. The clonotype was recovered from a person aged 18 to 70 in good health. Sequenced: blood.

Here the CDR3 DNA reads TGTGCCATCAGTGGCAACTACGAGCAGTACTTC. This sequence encodes CAISGNYEQYF. The rearrangement joins TRBV10-3 to TRBJ2-7; D gene ambiguous. The CDR3 totals 11 residues. The V end lost 4 bases, the J end lost 3 bases, and 4 bases lay between the germline ends. The V gene's germline CDR1 is ENHRY and CDR2 SYGVKD.